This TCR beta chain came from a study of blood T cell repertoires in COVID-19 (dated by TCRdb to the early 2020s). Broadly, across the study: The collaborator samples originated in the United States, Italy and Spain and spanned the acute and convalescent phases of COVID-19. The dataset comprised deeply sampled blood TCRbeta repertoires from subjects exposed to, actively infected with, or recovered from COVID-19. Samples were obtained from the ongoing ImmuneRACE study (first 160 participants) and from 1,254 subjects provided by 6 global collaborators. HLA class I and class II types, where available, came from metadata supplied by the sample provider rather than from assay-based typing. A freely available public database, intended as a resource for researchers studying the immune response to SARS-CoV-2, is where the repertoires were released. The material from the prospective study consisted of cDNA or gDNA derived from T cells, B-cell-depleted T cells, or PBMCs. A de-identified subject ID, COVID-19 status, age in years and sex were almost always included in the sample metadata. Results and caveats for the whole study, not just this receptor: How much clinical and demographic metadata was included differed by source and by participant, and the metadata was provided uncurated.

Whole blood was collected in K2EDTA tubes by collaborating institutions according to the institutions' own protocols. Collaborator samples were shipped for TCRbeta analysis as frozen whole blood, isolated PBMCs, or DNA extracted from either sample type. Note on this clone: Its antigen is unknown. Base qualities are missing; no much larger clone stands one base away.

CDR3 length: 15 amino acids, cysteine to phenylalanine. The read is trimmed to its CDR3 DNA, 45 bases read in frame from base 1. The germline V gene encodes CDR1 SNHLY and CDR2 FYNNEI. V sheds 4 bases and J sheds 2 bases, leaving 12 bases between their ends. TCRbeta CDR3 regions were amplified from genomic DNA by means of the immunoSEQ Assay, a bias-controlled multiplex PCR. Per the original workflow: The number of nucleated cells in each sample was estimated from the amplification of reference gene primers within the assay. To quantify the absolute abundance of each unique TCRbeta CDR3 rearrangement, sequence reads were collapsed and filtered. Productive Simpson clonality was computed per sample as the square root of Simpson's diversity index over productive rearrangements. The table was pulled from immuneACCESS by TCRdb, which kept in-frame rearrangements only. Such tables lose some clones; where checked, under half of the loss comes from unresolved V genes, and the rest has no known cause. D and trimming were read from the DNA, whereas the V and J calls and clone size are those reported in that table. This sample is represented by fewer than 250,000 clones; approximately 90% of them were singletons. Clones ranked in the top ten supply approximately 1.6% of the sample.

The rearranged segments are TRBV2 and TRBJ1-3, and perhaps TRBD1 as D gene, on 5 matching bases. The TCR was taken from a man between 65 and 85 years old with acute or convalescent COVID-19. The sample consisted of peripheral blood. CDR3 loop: CASSGGGAAGNTIYF. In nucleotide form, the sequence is TGTGCCAGCAGTGGGGGAGGGGCGGCTGGAAACACCATATATTTT.